These 27 T cell receptor beta chains originate from one sample sequenced in a study of OX40 agonist ivuxolimab in advanced cancers. Clones were sequenced by immunoSEQ multiplex PCR, and TCRdb holds only the in-frame ones, with some missing. Seen here are approximately 57,000 clones, over 80% observed once, and the top ten hold approximately 3%. The sample here was CD4+ or CD8+ T cells sorted from blood, taken in a trial of the OX40 agonist ivuxolimab. The receptor source for this set is an adult with an advanced solid tumor such as melanoma, head and neck, liver or kidney cancer.

The sample holds one count of this clone. The chain uses TRBV5-1 and TRBJ2-1, with D possibly matching TRBD1 (6 bases). V lost 2 bases and J 7 bases, leaving 22 bases between the germline ends. Germline values: CDR1 SGHRS, CDR2 YFSETQ. CDR3 size: 17 residues. The CDR3 DNA is TGCGCCAGCAGCTTTAACAAACAGGGAAATCCCTCTAATGAGCAGTTCTTC. Translating it yields CASSFNKQGNPSNEQFF. Supplemented by reference TRBV5-1 and TRBJ2-1, the full variable domain reads KAGVTQTPRYLIKTRGQQVTLSCSPISGHRSVSWYQQTPGQGLQFLFEYFSETQRNKGNFPGRFSGRQFSNSRSEMNVSTLELGDSALYLCASSFNKQGNPSNEQFFGPGTRLTVL.

This chain connects TRBV19 to TRBJ1-5; D gene ambiguous. V was trimmed by 4 bases and J by 2 bases, leaving 15 bases between them. The CDR3 runs 16 residues. Per germline, CDR1 LNHDA and CDR2 SQIVND (reference sequence). This CDR3 reads CASSTRAQRGNQPQHF. Written as DNA, the CDR3 is TGTGCCAGTAGTACTCGGGCCCAGCGGGGCAATCAGCCCCAGCATTTT.

Here the CDR3 DNA reads TGCGCCAGCAGCTCGGGGACAGCAAACTATGGCTACACCTTC. Its protein is CASSSGTANYGYTF. The V gene is TRBV5-1, the J gene TRBJ1-2, with 7 bases matching TRBD1. The CDR3 length is 14 residues. Germline trimming cut 3 bases from V and 2 bases from J; bases unmatched to any gene: 4. CDR1 and CDR2 from the germline V gene are SGHRS and YFSETQ. The full variable domain, completed using reference TRBV5-1 and TRBJ1-2, is KAGVTQTPRYLIKTRGQQVTLSCSPISGHRSVSWYQQTPGQGLQFLFEYFSETQRNKGNFPGRFSGRQFSNSRSEMNVSTLELGDSALYLCASSSGTANYGYTFGSGTRLTVV.

The rearrangement links TRBV5-1 to TRBJ2-7; TRBD1 matches at 10 bases. The germline gives CDR1 SGHRS, CDR2 YFSETQ. The CDR3 totals 14 residues. J was trimmed by 6 bases and V by 4 bases; bases with no gene match: 7. The DNA for the CDR3 is TGCGCCAGCAGCAGACCCGGGACAGGGGCCGAGCAGTACTTC. This translates into CASSRPGTGAEQYF.

V and J are TRBV29-1 and TRBJ2-6, with D unclear. This CDR3 contains 13 residues. The V gene's germline CDR1 is SQVTM and CDR2 ANQGSEA. The V end lost 5 bases, the J end lost 0 bases, and 5 bases lay between the germline ends. The CDR3 DNA reads as TGCAGCGTTAAGTTCTCTGGGGCCAACGTCCTGACTTTC. This encodes CSVKFSGANVLTF.

This clone occurred once. This rearrangement joins TRBV7-9 to TRBJ2-5; a possible D gene is TRBD1 (6 bases). From germline, CDR1 is SEHNR and CDR2 FQNEAQ (reference sequence). The CDR3 spans 15 residues. V was trimmed by 5 bases and J by 2 bases, leaving 15 bases between them. CDR3: CASSRATGRQETQYF. The CDR3 bases are TGTGCCAGCAGCCGTGCGACAGGACGACAAGAGACCCAGTACTTC.

This chain connects TRBV5-6 to TRBJ1-6, with unresolved D. The germline gives CDR1 SGHDT, CDR2 YYEEEE. Trimming left V 0 bases short and J 2 bases short, with 9 bases between. The CDR3 is made up of 16 amino acids. CDR3 loop: CASSLGQATYNSPLHF. The CDR3 region has the DNA TGTGCCAGCAGCTTGGGGCAGGCGACCTATAATTCACCCCTCCACTTT.

A single count supports this clone. The chain couples TRBV5-1 to TRBJ2-4; D may be TRBD2 (6 bases). Germline V gives CDR1 SGHRS, CDR2 YFSETQ. The CDR3 sequence is 15 residues long. V was cut by 0 bases and J by 0 bases, with 7 bases left in between. In nucleotides, the CDR3 is TGCGCCAGCAGCTTGGGGGGACTAGCCAAAAACATTCAGTACTTC. Translated: CASSLGGLAKNIQYF.

This chain connects TRBV7-2 to TRBJ2-1; TRBD1 might be the D (6 bases). Per the germline V gene, CDR1 is SGHTA and CDR2 is FQGNSA. Deletions cut 1 base from V and 9 bases from J, with 19 bases between. The CDR3 totals 16 residues. The CDR3: CASSLVGGGALGEQFF. The CDR3 bases are TGTGCCAGCAGCTTAGTAGGGGGTGGGGCGCTCGGTGAGCAGTTCTTC.

This rearrangement joins TRBV7-9 to TRBJ1-4; 8 bases fit TRBD1. The CDR3 is 16 residues long. V shed 3 bases and J 4 bases; nucleotides not matched to a gene: 7. CDR1 is SEHNR and CDR2 is FQNEAQ in the germline V gene (reference sequence). The CDR3 DNA sequence: TGTGCCAGCAGCTTCTATACAGGGGGGGATAATGAAAAACTGTTTTTT. Translation gives CASSFYTGGDNEKLFF.

The V and J genes are TRBV5-4 and TRBJ1-1, with TRBD1 matching over 8 bases. Germline V lookup: CDR1 SGHNT, CDR2 YYREEE (reference sequence). This CDR3 is built from 15 residues. The V segment lost 3 bases and the J segment 6 bases; nucleotides outside the gene matches: 10. The CDR3 loop is CASSYVDRVGAEAFF. For the CDR3, the DNA is TGTGCCAGCAGCTACGTGGACAGGGTTGGCGCTGAAGCTTTCTTT.

The genes are TRBV7-9 and TRBJ2-7; D remains ambiguous. There are 14 residues in the CDR3. The germline V and J ends were trimmed by 3 bases and 3 bases, with 12 bases remaining between them. Germline loops: CDR1 SEHNR, CDR2 FQNEAQ (reference sequence). CDR3 in DNA: TGTGCCAGCAGCTTTGCGACAAGACGCTACGAGCAGTACTTC. Protein sequence: CASSFATRRYEQYF.

This chain joins TRBV5-4 and TRBJ1-6, with D possibly matching TRBD1 (5 bases). Trimming left V 6 bases short and J 6 bases short, with 13 bases between. The V gene's germline CDR1 is SGHNT and CDR2 YYREEE (reference sequence). The CDR3 totals 14 residues. CDR3: CASKKGGVNSPLHF. In nucleotides, the CDR3 is TGTGCCAGCAAGAAGGGAGGGGTTAATTCACCCCTCCACTTT.

This clone was counted a few times. The chain employs TRBV7-6 and TRBJ1-2, with D perhaps TRBD1 (6 bases). Trimming took off 5 bases at V and 1 base at J, with 14 bases between the two ends. The CDR3 spans 15 residues. Germline values: CDR1 SGHVS, CDR2 FNYEAQ. In nucleotides, the CDR3 is TGTGCCAGCAGCGCCGGGACACTGAATAACTATGGCTACACCTTC. Protein: CASSAGTLNNYGYTF.

This clone was detected only once. This sequence joins TRBV15 and TRBJ2-4, with 9 bases identical to TRBD1. Trimming took 1 base from V and 9 from J; bases not matched to a gene: 7. This CDR3 comprises 15 residues. The germline gives CDR1 LNHNV, CDR2 YYDKDF (reference sequence). CDR3 amino acids: CATSRGRDRAVIQYF. In DNA form, the CDR3 reads TGTGCCACCAGCAGAGGCCGGGACAGGGCGGTCATTCAGTACTTC.

The V and J genes are TRBV11-2 and TRBJ2-7; the D is unclear. The ends were cut back, 3 bases at V and 0 bases at J, with 9 bases in the middle. CDR3 size: 14 residues. Germline V CDR1 and CDR2: SGHAT, FQNNGV. CDR3 in DNA: TGTGCCAGCAGCTTCTTCAACAGCTCCTACGAGCAGTACTTC. Translated: CASSFFNSSYEQYF.

This clone was recorded a few times. The J gene is TRBJ2-1, the V gene TRBV19; D is possibly TRBD2 (7 bases). The germline V gene has CDR1 LNHDA and CDR2 SQIVND (reference sequence). Trimming stripped 3 bases from V and 3 bases from J, with 12 bases between. The length of the CDR3 is 15 residues. The DNA for the CDR3 is TGTGCCAGTAGTATGAGGGAGGGGGGCTACAATGAGCAGTTCTTC. Protein sequence: CASSMREGGYNEQFF.

The chain employs TRBV5-8 and TRBJ2-1; 8 bases fit TRBD1. The ends lost 5 bases at V and 4 bases at J; junction bases unmatched: 11. The CDR3 is made up of 16 amino acids. Germline lookup yields CDR1 SGHTS and CDR2 YDEGEE. The CDR3 here is CASRPPGQARYNEQFF. CDR3 nucleotide sequence: TGTGCCAGCAGACCACCGGGACAGGCTAGATACAATGAGCAGTTCTTC.

In this sample, this clone turned up once. This chain joins TRBV19 and TRBJ2-2; TRBD1 is a possible D gene (5 bases). This CDR3 spans 16 amino acids. Germline V gene sequence: CDR1 LNHDA, CDR2 SQIVND (reference sequence). Trimming pared 1 base from V and 2 bases from J, leaving 11 bases between. CDR3 sequence reads: CASSIGAGPNTGELFF. The CDR3 nucleotides are TGTGCCAGTAGTATAGGGGCAGGGCCAAACACCGGGGAGCTGTTTTTT.

This clone was seen a few times. The gene calls are TRBV6-1 and TRBJ1-4; the D is unclear. This CDR3 comprises 12 residues. V lost 9 bases to trimming and J lost 8 bases, with 13 bases between them. Per germline, CDR1 MNHNS and CDR2 SASEGT. CDR3 sequence reads: CASGQAGEKLFF. The CDR3 DNA reads TGTGCCAGTGGGCAGGCGGGGGAAAAACTGTTTTTT.

This clone was seen once. The chain has TRBV11-2 and TRBJ2-6; D may be TRBD2 (7 bases). This CDR3 contains 17 residues. The germline V gene encodes CDR1 SGHAT and CDR2 FQNNGV. Trimming pared 5 bases from V and 3 bases from J, leaving 17 bases between. CDR3 bases: TGTGCCAGCAGCCCAAGAGGGGGGGCGATTGGGGCCAACGTCCTGACTTTC. Its translation: CASSPRGGAIGANVLTF.

The chain couples TRBV5-5 to TRBJ2-3; D might be TRBD2 (6 bases). This CDR3 region has 15 residues. V shed 0 bases and J shed 3 bases, with 11 bases lying between them. Germline V CDR1 and CDR2: SGHKS, YYEKEE (reference sequence). The DNA of the CDR3 is TGTGCCAGCAGCTTGGGGGACTGGGAAACAGATACGCAGTATTTT. It codes for CASSLGDWETDTQYF.

For the CDR3, the DNA is TGTGCCAGCTCACCACCCGTAGGGGAGCAGTTCTTC. It yields the protein CASSPPVGEQFF. V usage is TRBV18 and J usage is TRBJ2-1, with D unresolved. V shed 0 bases and J shed 10 bases, with 7 bases lying between them. The CDR3 contains 12 residues. Germline CDR1 and CDR2: KGHSH and LQKENI.

The V and J genes are TRBV29-1 and TRBJ2-1; 7 positions match TRBD1. V was pared by 7 bases and J by 6 bases, with 6 bases of the junction left unmatched. CDR1 SQVTM and CDR2 ANQGSEA come from the germline V gene. The CDR3 consists of 12 residues. CDR3 nucleotide sequence: TGCAGCGGCAGGGGACAGACCAATGAGCAGTTCTTC. The encoded protein is CSGRGQTNEQFF.

The rearrangement uses TRBV6-1 and TRBJ1-2, with TRBD1 as a possible D gene (6 bases). The CDR3 totals 15 residues. V was cut by 3 bases and J by 4 bases, with 15 bases left in between. Looked up from germline, CDR1 is MNHNS and CDR2 is SASEGT. This chain's CDR3 is CASSDRGGRTYGYTF. The CDR3 DNA is TGTGCCAGCAGTGATCGGGGGGGGCGCACCTATGGCTACACCTTC.

The rearrangement links TRBV18 to TRBJ1-2; D perhaps matches TRBD1 (5 bases). The CDR3 is made up of 14 amino acids. The V and J ends lost 0 bases and 5 bases respectively, with 10 bases between them. Germline V gene data show CDR1 as KGHSH and CDR2 as LQKENI. This CDR3 is CASSPPGRNYGYTF. CDR3 nucleotide sequence: TGTGCCAGCTCACCACCGGGACGGAATTATGGCTACACCTTC. Using reference TRBV18 and TRBJ1-2 for the parts outside the CDR3, the full variable domain is NAGVMQNPRHLVRRRGQEARLRCSPMKGHSHVYWYRQLPEEGLKFMVYLQKENIIDESGMPKERFSAEFPKEGPSILRIQQVVRGDSAAYFCASSPPGRNYGYTFGSGTRLTVV.

The chain couples TRBV5-1 to TRBJ1-2; D gene ambiguous. CDR1 is SGHRS and CDR2 is YFSETQ in the germline V gene. This CDR3 region has 14 residues. The V end was cut by 0 bases, the J end by 1 base, with 7 bases between. For the CDR3, the DNA is TGCGCCAGCAGCTTGGGGGCGGGTAACTATGGCTACACCTTC. It yields the protein CASSLGAGNYGYTF.